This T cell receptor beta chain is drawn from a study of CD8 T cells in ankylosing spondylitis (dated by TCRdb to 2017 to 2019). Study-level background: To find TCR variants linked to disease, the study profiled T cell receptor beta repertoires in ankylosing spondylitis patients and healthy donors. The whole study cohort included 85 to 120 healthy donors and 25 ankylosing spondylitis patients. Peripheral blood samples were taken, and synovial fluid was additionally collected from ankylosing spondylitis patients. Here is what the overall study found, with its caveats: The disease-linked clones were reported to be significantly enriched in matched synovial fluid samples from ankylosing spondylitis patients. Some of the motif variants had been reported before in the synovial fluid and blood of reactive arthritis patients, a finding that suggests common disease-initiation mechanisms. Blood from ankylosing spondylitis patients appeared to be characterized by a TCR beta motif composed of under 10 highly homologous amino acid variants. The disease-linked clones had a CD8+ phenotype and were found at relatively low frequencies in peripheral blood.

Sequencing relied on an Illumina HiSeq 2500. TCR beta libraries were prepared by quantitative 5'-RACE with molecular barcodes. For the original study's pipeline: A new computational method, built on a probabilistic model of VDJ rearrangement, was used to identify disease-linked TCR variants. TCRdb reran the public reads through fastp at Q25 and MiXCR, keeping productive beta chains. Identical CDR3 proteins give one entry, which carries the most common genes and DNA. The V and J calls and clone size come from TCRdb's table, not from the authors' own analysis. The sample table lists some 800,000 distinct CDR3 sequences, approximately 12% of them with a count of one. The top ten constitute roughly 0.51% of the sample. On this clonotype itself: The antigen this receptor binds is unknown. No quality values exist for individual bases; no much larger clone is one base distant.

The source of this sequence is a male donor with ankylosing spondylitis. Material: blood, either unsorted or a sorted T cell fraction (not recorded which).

At the DNA level, the sequence is TGTGCCAGCAGTCATGGCAGGGACTATGGCTACACCTTC. It specifies CASSHGRDYGYTF. This chain is built from TRBV28 and TRBJ1-2; TRBD1 might be the D gene, on 5 matching bases. Cut back by 5 bases and 3 bases, the V and J ends lie 10 bases apart. From cysteine to phenylalanine, the CDR3 is 13 amino acids long. The kept DNA is CDR3 alone, 39 bases in frame from the first base. Sequences MDHEN (CDR1) and SYDVKM (CDR2) are obtained from the germline V gene.